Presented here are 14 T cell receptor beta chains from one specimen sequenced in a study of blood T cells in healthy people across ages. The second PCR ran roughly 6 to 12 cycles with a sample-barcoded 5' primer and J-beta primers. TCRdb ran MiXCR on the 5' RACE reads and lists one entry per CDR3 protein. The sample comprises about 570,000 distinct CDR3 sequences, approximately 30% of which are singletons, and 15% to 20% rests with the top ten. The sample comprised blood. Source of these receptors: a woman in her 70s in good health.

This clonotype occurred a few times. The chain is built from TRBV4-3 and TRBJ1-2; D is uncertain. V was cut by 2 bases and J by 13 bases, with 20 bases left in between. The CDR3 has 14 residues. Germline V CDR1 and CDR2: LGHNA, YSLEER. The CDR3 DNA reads TGCGCCAGCAGCCAACAAAAGGGTCAACCTAGGGCCACCTTC. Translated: CASSQQKGQPRATF.

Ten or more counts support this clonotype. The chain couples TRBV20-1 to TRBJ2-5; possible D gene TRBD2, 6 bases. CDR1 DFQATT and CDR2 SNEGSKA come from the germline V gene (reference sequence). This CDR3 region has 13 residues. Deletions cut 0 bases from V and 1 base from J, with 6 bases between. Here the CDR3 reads CSAREGGQETQYF. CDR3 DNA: TGCAGTGCTAGAGAGGGGGGCCAAGAGACCCAGTACTTC.

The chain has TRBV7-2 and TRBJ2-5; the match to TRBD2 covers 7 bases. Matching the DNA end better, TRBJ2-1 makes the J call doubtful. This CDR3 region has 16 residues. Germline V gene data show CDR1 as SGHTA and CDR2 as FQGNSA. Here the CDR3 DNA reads TGTGCCAGCAGCTTCGAAGGACTAGTCGGGGACAATGAGCAGTTCTTC. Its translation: CASSFEGLVGDNEQFF.

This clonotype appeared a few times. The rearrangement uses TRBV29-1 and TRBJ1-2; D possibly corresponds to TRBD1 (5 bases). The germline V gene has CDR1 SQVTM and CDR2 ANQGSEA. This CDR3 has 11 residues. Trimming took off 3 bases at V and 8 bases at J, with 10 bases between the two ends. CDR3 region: CSVDGGVGYTF. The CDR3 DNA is TGCAGCGTTGATGGGGGAGTGGGCTACACCTTC.

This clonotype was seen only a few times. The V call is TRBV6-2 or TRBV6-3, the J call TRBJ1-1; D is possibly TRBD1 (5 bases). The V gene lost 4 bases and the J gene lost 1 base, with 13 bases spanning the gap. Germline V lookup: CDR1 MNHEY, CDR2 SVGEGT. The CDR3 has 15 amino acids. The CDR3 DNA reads TGTGCCAGCAGTTCGGCAGGGTCAGGGAACACTGAAGCTTTCTTT. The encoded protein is CASSSAGSGNTEAFF.

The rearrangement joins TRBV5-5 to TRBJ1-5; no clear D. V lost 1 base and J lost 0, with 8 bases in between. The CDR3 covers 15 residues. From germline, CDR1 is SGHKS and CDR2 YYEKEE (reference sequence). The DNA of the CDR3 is TGTGCCAGCAGCTTGACCGTGTATAGCAATCAGCCCCAGCATTTT. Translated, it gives CASSLTVYSNQPQHF.

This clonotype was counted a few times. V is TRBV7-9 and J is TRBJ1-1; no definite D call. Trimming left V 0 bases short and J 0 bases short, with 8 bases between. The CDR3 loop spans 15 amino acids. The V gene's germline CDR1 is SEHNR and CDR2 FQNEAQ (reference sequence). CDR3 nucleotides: TGTGCCAGCAGCTTAGCGTTAGGAATGAACACTGAAGCTTTCTTT. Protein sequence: CASSLALGMNTEAFF.

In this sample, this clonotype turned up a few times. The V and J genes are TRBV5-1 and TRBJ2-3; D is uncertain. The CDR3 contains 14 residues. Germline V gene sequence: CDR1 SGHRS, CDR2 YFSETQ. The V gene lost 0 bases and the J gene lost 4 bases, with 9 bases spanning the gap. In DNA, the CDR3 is TGCGCCAGCAGCTTGGATAGGCCTCCAGATACGCAGTATTTT. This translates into CASSLDRPPDTQYF. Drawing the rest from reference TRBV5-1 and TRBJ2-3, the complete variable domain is KAGVTQTPRYLIKTRGQQVTLSCSPISGHRSVSWYQQTPGQGLQFLFEYFSETQRNKGNFPGRFSGRQFSNSRSEMNVSTLELGDSALYLCASSLDRPPDTQYFGPGTRLTVL.

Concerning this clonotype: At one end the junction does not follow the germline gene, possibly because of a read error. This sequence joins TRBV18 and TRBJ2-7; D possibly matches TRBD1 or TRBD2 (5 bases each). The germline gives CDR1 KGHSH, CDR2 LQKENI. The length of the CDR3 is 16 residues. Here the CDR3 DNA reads TGTGCCAGCTCACCACCGGTGCGACAAGGGGCTGGGGAGCGGTACTTC. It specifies CASSPPVRQGAGERYF.

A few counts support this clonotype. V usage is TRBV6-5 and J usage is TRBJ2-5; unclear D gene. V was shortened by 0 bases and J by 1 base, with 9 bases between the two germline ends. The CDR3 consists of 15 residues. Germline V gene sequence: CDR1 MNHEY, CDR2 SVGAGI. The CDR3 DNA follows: TGTGCCAGCAGTTACTCGCACGCGATCCAAGAGACCCAGTACTTC. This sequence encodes CASSYSHAIQETQYF.

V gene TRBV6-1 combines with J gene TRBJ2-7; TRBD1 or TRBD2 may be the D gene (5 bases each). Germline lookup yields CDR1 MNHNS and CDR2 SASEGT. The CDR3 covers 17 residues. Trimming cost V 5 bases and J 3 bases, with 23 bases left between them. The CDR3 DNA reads TGTGCCAGCAGTAGAGGGGACGTACACGGTGGATACTACGAGCAGTACTTC. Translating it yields CASSRGDVHGGYYEQYF.

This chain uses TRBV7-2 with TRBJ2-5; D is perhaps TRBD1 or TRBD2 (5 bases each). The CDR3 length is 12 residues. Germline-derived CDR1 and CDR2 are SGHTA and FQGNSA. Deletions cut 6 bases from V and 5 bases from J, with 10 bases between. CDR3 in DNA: TGTGCCAGCAGGCCGGGGACGGAGACCCAGTACTTC. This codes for CASRPGTETQYF.

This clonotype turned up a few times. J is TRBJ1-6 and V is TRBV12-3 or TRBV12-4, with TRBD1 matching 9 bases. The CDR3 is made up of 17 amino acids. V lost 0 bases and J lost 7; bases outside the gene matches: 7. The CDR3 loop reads CASSLAGTGILNSPLHF. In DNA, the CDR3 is TGTGCCAGCAGTTTAGCCGGGACAGGGATATTGAATTCACCCCTCCACTTT.

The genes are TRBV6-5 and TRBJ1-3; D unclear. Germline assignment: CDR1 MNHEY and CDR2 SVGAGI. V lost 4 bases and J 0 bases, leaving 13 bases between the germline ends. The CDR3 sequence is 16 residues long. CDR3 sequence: CASSLSRRTSGNTIYF. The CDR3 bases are TGTGCCAGCAGTTTGTCCAGGCGGACCTCTGGAAACACCATATATTTT.